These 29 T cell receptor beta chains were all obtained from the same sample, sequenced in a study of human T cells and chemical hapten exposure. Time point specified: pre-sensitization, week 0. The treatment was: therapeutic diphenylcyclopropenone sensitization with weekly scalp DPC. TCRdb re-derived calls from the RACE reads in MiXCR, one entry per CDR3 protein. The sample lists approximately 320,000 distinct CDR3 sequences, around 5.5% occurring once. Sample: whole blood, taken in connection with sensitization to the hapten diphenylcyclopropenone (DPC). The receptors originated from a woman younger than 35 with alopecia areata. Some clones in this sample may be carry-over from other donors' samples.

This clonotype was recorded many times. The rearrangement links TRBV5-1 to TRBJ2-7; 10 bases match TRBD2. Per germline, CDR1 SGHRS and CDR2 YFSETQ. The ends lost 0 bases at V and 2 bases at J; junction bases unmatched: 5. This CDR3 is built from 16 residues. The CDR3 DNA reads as TGCGCCAGCAGCTTGGATTGGACTAGCGGCACCTACGAGCAGTACTTC. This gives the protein CASSLDWTSGTYEQYF.

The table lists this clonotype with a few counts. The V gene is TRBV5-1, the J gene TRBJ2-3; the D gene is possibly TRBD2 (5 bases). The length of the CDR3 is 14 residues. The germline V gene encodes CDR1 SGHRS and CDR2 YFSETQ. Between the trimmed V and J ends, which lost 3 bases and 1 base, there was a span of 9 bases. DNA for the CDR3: TGCGCCAGCAGCTCCGAGGGCCGCACAGATACGCAGTATTTT. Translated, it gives CASSSEGRTDTQYF.

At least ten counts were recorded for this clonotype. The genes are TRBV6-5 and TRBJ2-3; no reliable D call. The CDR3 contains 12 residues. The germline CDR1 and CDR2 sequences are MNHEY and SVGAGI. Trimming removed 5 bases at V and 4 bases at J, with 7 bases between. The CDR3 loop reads CASSGYADTQYF. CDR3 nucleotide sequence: TGTGCCAGCAGTGGATACGCAGATACGCAGTATTTT.

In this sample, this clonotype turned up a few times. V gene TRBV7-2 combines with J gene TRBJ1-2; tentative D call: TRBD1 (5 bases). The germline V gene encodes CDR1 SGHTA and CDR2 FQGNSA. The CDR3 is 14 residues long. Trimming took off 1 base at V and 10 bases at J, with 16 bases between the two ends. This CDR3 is CASSLGGGADYYTF. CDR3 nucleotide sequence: TGTGCCAGCAGCTTAGGAGGAGGGGCAGATTACTACACCTTC.

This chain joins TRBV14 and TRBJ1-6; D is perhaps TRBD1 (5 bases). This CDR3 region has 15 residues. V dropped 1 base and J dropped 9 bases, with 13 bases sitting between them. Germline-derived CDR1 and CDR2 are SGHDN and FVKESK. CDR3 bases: TGTGCCAGCAGCCAAGTGTCGCCAGGGAGTTCACCCCTCCACTTT. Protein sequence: CASSQVSPGSSPLHF.

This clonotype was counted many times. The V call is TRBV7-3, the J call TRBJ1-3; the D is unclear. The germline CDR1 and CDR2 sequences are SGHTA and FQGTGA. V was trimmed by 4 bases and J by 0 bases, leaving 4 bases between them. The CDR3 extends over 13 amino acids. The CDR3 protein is CASSSDSGNTIYF. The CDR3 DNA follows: TGTGCCAGCAGCTCCGACTCTGGAAACACCATATATTTT.

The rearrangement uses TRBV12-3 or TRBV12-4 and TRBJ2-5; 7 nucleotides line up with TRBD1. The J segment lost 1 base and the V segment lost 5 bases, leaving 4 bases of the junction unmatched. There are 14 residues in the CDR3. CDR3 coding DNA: TGTGCCAGCAGTCTGGGGGACAGCCAAGAGACCCAGTACTTC. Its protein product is CASSLGDSQETQYF.

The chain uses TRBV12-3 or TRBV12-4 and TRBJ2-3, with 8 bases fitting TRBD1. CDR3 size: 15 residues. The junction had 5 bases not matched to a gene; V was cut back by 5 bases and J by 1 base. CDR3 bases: TGTGCCAGCAGTGGAACGGGACAGGGCACAGATACGCAGTATTTT. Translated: CASSGTGQGTDTQYF.

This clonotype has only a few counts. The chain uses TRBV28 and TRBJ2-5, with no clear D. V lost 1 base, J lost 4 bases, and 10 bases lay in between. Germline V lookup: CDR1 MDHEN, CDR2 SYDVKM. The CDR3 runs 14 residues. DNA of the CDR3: TGTGCCAGCAGTTTATTGACTTGGCGAGAGACCCAGTACTTC. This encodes CASSLLTWRETQYF.

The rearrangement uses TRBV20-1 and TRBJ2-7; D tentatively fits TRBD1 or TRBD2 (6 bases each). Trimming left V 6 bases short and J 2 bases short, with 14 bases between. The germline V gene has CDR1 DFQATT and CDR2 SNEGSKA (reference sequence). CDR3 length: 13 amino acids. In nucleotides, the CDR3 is TGCAGTGCGCTCGAAGGGGGGACCTACGAGCAGTACTTC. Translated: CSALEGGTYEQYF.

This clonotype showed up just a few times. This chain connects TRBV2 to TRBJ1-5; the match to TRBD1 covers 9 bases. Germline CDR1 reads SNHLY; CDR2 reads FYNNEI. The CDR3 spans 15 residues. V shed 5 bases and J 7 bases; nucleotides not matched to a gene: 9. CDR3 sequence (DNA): TGTGCCAGCAGTCGGGACAGGGAACGGTTCCAGCCCCAGCATTTT. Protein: CASSRDRERFQPQHF.

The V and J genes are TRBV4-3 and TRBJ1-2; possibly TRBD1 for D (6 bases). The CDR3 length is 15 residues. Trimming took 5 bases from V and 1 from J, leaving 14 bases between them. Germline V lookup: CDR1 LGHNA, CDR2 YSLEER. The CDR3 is CASSYGGADNYGYTF. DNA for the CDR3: TGCGCCAGCAGCTACGGGGGGGCAGATAACTATGGCTACACCTTC.

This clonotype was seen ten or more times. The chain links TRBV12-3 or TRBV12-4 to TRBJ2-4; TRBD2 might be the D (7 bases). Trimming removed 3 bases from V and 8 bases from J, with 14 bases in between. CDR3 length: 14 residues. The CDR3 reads CASSLGGGVDIQYF. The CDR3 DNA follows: TGTGCCAGCAGTTTGGGAGGGGGGGTCGACATTCAGTACTTC.

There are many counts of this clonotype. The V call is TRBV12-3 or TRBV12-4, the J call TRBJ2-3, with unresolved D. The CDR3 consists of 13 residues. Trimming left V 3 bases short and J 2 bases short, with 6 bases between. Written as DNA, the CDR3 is TGTGCCAGCAGTTTGTTGGACACAGATACGCAGTATTTT. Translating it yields CASSLLDTDTQYF.

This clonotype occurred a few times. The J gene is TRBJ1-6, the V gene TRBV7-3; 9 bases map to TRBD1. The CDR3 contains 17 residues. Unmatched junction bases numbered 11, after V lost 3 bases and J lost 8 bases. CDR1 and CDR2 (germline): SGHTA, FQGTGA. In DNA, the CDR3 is TGTGCCAGCAGCTTGGGTGTGCGTCGGACAGGGGATTCACCCCTCCACTTT. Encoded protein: CASSLGVRRTGDSPLHF.

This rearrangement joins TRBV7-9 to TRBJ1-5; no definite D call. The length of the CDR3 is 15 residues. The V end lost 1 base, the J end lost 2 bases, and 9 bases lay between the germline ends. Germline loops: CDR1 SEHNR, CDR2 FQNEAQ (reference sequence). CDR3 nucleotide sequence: TGTGCCAGCAGCTTAGTAGCCGAGGGCAATCAGCCCCAGCATTTT. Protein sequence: CASSLVAEGNQPQHF.

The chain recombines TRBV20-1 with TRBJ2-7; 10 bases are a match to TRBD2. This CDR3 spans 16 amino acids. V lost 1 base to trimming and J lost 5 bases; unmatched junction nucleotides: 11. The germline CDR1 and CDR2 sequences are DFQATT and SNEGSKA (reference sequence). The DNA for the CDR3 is TGCAGTGCTAGAGTAGGGAGGACTAGCGGTGGAAACGAGCAGTACTTC. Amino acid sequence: CSARVGRTSGGNEQYF.

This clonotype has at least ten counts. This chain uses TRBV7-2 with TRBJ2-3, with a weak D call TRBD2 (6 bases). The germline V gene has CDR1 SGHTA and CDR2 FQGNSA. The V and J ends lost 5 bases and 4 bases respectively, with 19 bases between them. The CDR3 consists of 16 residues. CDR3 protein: CASSVGGVGGPDTQYF. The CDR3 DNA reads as TGTGCCAGCAGCGTGGGGGGAGTCGGAGGCCCAGATACGCAGTATTTT.

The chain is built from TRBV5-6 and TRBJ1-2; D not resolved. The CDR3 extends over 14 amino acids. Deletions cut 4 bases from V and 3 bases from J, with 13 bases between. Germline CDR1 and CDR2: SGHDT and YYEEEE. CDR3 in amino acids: CASSPLTAYYGYTF. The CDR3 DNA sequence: TGTGCCAGCAGCCCCCTGACTGCCTACTATGGCTACACCTTC.

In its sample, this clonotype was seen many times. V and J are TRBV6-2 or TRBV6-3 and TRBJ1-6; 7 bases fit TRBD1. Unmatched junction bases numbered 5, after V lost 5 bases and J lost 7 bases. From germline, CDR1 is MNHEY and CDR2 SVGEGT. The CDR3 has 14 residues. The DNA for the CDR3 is TGTGCCAGCAGTCGGGACAGAGGAAATTCACCCCTCCACTTT. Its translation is CASSRDRGNSPLHF.

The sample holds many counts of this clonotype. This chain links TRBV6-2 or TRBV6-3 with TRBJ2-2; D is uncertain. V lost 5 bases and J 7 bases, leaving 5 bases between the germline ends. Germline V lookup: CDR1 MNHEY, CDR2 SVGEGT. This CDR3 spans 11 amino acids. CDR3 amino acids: CASSTIGELFF. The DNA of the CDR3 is TGTGCCAGCAGTACGATCGGGGAGCTGTTTTTT.

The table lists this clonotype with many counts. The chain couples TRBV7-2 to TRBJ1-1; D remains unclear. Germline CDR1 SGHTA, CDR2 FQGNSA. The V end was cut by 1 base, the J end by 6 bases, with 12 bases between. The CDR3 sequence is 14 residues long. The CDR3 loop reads CASSLGRRRSEAFF. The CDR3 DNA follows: TGTGCCAGCAGCTTAGGACGGAGACGGTCTGAAGCTTTCTTT.

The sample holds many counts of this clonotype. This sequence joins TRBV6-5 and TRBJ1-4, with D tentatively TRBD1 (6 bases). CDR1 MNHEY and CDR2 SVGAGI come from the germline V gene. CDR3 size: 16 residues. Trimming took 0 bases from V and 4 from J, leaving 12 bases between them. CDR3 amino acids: CASSYSGSGVNEKLFF. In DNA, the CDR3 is TGTGCCAGCAGTTACTCGGGCTCAGGGGTTAATGAAAAACTGTTTTTT.

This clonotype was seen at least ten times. The CDR3 reads CASSTGARVEEQYF. The CDR3, as DNA: TGTGCCAGCAGCACGGGGGCCAGAGTTGAGGAGCAGTACTTC. V and J are TRBV9 and TRBJ2-7, with D tentatively TRBD1 or TRBD2 (6 bases each). Germline values: CDR1 SGDLS, CDR2 YYNGEE. This CDR3 has 14 residues. The V and J ends lost 4 bases and 7 bases respectively, with 18 bases between them.

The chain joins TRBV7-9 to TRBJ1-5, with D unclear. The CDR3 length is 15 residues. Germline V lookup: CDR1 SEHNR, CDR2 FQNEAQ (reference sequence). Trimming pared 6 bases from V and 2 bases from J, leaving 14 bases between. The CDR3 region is CASRALGPGNQPQHF. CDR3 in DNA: TGTGCCAGCAGGGCCCTCGGCCCTGGCAATCAGCCCCAGCATTTT.

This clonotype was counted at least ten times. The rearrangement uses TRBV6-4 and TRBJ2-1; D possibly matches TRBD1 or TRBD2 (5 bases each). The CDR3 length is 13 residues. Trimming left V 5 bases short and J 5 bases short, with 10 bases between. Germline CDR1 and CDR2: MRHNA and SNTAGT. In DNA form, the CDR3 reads TGTGCCAGCAGTTCGGGGCTAAACAATGAGCAGTTCTTC. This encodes CASSSGLNNEQFF.

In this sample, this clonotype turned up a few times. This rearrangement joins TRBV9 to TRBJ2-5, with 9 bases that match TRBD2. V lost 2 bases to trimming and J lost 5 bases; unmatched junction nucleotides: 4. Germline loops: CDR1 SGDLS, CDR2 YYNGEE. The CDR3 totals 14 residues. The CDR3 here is CASSVGTSFETQYF. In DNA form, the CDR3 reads TGTGCCAGCAGCGTCGGGACTAGCTTTGAGACCCAGTACTTC.

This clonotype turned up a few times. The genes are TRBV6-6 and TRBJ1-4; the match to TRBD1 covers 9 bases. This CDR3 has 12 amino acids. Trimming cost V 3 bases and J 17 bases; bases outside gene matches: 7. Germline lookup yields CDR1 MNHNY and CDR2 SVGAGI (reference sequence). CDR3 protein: CASSYGQGRTFF. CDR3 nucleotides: TGTGCCAGCAGTTATGGACAGGGGAGGACATTTTTT.

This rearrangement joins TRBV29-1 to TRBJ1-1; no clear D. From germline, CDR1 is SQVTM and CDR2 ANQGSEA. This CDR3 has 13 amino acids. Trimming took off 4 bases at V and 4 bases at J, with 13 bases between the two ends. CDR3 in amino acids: CSVVSGFGTEAFF. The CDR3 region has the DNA TGCAGCGTTGTCTCGGGCTTTGGCACTGAAGCTTTCTTT.